The 9 T cell receptor beta chains below were found in one sample sequenced in a study of shared clonotypes between healthy human individuals. Assay: immunoSEQ multiplex PCR; the TCRdb copy retains only in-frame clones and omits some. The sample shows more than 1.2 million clones, roughly 98.5% of them seen only once. Sequenced input: naive CD4+ T cells sorted from blood. Subset reported: CD45RA+ positively selected. These receptors originate from a man aged 30 to 45 in good health.

V is TRBV2 and J is TRBJ2-7; D possibly corresponds to TRBD1 (6 bases). Germline assignment: CDR1 SNHLY and CDR2 FYNNEI. The CDR3 spans 13 residues. V was pared by 10 bases and J by 5 bases, with 18 bases between. CDR3 sequence (DNA): TGTGCCACTGAAAGGGGGATGACGCACGAGCAGTACTTC. Translating gives CATERGMTHEQYF.

The J gene is TRBJ2-5, the V gene TRBV5-6, with a possible D match to TRBD1 (6 bases). In germline, CDR1 is SGHDT, CDR2 YYEEEE. The germline V and J ends were trimmed by 3 bases and 2 bases, with 20 bases remaining between them. CDR3 length: 17 amino acids. CDR3 residues: CASSWELGGRRQETQYF. The CDR3 DNA sequence: TGTGCCAGCAGCTGGGAATTAGGGGGACGGCGGCAAGAGACCCAGTACTTC.

The chain combines TRBV5-3 with TRBJ2-1; D gene ambiguous. TRBV5-3 is placed among ORFs of uncertain function. The length of the CDR3 is 15 residues. V was shortened by 0 bases and J by 0 bases, with 7 bases between the two germline ends. The CDR3 protein is CARSLVTSSYNEQFF. CDR3 bases: TGTGCCAGAAGCTTGGTTACGAGCTCCTACAATGAGCAGTTCTTC.

With respect to this clone: The same CDR3 can be traced to other DNA sequences in this sample. The rearrangement uses TRBV28 and TRBJ2-1; D perhaps matches TRBD2 (5 bases). Germline V lookup: CDR1 MDHEN, CDR2 SYDVKM. Trimming removed 5 bases at V and 10 bases at J, with 12 bases between. The CDR3 contains 12 residues. CDR3 nucleotides: TGTGCCAGCAGTCTGGTATCGGGGGAGCAGTTCTTC. This sequence encodes CASSLVSGEQFF.

The rearrangement uses TRBV27 and TRBJ2-1; D gene ambiguous. Trimming took 3 bases from V and 8 from J, leaving 11 bases between them. Germline-derived CDR1 and CDR2 are MNHEY and SMNVEV (reference sequence). The CDR3 sequence is 13 residues long. CDR3 nucleotides: TGTGCCAGCAGTTTGGTCACAATCGATGAGCAGTTCTTC. Translation gives CASSLVTIDEQFF.

The chain employs TRBV18 and TRBJ2-7, with D possibly matching TRBD2 (5 bases). CDR1 and CDR2 from the germline V gene are KGHSH and LQKENI. The CDR3 runs 14 residues. The V gene lost 5 bases and the J gene lost 3 bases, with 14 bases spanning the gap. The CDR3 DNA follows: TGTGCCAGCTCAGTGGACGCGGGCAGCTACGAGCAGTACTTC. Protein product: CASSVDAGSYEQYF.

The V gene is TRBV10-3, the J gene TRBJ2-7, with 9 bases aligning to TRBD1. This CDR3 has 15 residues. The J segment lost 3 bases and the V segment lost 0 bases, leaving 3 bases of the junction unmatched. CDR1 ENHRY and CDR2 SYGVKD come from the germline V gene. Written as DNA, the CDR3 is TGTGCCATCAGTGAGTCGGGACAGGGATTCTACGAGCAGTACTTC. Translation gives CAISESGQGFYEQYF.

The V call is TRBV29-1, the J call TRBJ2-5, with 9 positions matching TRBD2. V trimming: 3 bases; J trimming: 5 bases; junction bases outside the gene matches: 7. Germline lookup yields CDR1 SQVTM and CDR2 ANQGSEA. The CDR3 runs to 14 residues. The CDR3 coding sequence is TGCAGCGTTGATAGCGGGAGCGAATTGGAGACCCAGTACTTC. Translation gives CSVDSGSELETQYF.

The V call is TRBV19, the J call TRBJ2-7; D may be TRBD2 (6 bases). The germline V and J ends were trimmed by 6 bases and 2 bases, with 17 bases remaining between them. Germline V gene sequence: CDR1 LNHDA, CDR2 SQIVND (reference sequence). CDR3 length: 15 residues. CDR3 coding DNA: TGTGCCAGTAGGGACCCCGGGACGGGAGCCTACGAGCAGTACTTC. Translation: CASRDPGTGAYEQYF.